This T cell receptor (beta chain) is from a study of OX40 agonist ivuxolimab in advanced cancers. The data were produced by immunoSEQ multiplex PCR, yet TCRdb's version contains in-frame clones alone and is incomplete. The sample contains about 90,000 clones, about nine tenths of which appear only once. Note on this clone: Its antigen is unknown.

General observations from the study: Circulating CD4+ and CD8+ T cells showed clonal expansion by week 6 at 0.1 to 3.0 mg/kg. Compared with others, partial responders at 0.1-3.0 mg/kg displayed clonal expansion among the lowest. More expanded clones were seen, on average, in CD8+ T cells than in CD4+.

Germline V gives CDR1 SGHTA, CDR2 FQGNSA. The CDR3 runs 15 residues. The V end lost 1 base, the J end lost 0 bases, and 7 bases lay between the germline ends. The sequencing here drew on CD4+ or CD8+ T cells sorted from blood, taken in a trial of the OX40 agonist ivuxolimab. This receptor was obtained from an adult with an advanced solid tumor such as melanoma, head and neck, liver or kidney cancer. The rearrangement joins TRBV7-2 to TRBJ1-5; D not certain. The CDR3 spells CASSLEAYSNQPQHF. CDR3 sequence (DNA): TGTGCCAGCAGCTTAGAGGCTTATAGCAATCAGCCCCAGCATTTT.